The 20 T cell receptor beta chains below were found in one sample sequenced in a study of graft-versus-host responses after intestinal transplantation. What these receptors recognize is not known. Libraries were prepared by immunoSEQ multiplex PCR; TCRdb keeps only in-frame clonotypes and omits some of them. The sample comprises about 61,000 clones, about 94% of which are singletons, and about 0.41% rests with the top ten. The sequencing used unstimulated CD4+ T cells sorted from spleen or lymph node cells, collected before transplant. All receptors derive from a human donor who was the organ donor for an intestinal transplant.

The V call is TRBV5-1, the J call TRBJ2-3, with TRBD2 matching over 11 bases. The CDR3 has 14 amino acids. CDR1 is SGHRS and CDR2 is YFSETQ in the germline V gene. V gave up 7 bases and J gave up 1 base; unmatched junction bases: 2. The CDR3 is CASEGLAGTDTQYF. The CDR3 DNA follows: TGCGCCAGCGAGGGACTAGCGGGCACAGATACGCAGTATTTT. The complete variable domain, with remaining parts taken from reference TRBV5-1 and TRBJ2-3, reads KAGVTQTPRYLIKTRGQQVTLSCSPISGHRSVSWYQQTPGQGLQFLFEYFSETQRNKGNFPGRFSGRQFSNSRSEMNVSTLELGDSALYLCASEGLAGTDTQYFGPGTRLTVL.

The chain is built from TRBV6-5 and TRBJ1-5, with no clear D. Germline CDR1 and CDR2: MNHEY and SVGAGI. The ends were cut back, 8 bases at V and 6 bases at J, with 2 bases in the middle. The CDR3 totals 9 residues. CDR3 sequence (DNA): TGTGCCAGCGGTCAGCCCCAGCATTTT. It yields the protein CASGQPQHF.

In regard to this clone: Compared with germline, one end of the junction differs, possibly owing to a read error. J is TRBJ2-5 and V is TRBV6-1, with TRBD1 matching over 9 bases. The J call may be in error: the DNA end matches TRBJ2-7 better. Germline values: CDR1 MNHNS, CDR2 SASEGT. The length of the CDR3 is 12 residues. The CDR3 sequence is CGSRQGAYEQYF. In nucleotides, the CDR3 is TGTGGCAGCCGACAGGGGGCCTACGAGCAGTACTTC.

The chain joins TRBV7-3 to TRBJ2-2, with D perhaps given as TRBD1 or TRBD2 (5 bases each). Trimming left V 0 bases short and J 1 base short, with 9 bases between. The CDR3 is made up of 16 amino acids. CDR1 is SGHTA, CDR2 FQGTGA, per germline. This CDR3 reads CASSLTGTVNTGELFF. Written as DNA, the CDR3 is TGTGCCAGCAGCTTAACGGGGACGGTGAACACCGGGGAGCTGTTTTTT.

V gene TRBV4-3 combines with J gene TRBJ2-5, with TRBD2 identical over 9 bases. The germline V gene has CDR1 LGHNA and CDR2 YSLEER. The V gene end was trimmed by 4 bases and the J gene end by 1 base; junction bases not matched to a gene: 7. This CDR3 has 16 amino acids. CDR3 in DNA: TGCGCCAGCAGCCGAACCGGGACTAGCCCCCAAGAGACCCAGTACTTC. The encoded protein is CASSRTGTSPQETQYF.

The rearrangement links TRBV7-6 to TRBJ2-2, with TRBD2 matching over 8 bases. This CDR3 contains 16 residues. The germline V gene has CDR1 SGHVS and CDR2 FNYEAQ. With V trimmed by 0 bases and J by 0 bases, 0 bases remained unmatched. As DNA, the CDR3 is TGTGCCAGCAGCTTAGCGGGACTAGCGAACACCGGGGAGCTGTTTTTT. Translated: CASSLAGLANTGELFF.

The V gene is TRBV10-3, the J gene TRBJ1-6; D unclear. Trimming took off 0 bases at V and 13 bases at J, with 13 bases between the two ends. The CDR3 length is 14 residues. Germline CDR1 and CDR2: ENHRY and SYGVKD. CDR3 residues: CAISESFSAGPLHF. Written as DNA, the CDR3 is TGTGCCATCAGTGAGTCGTTCAGCGCGGGGCCCCTCCACTTT.

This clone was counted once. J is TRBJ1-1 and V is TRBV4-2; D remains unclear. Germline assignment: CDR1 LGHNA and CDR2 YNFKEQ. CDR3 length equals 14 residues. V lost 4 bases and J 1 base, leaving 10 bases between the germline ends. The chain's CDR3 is CASSPGRRNTEAFF. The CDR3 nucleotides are TGTGCCAGCAGCCCCGGGAGAAGGAACACTGAAGCTTTCTTT.

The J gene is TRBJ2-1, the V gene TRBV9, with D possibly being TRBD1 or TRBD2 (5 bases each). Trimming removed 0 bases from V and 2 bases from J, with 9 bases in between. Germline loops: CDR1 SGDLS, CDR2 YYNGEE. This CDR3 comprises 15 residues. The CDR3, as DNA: TGTGCCAGCAGCGTAGCCCGGGGACCCTACAATGAGCAGTTCTTC. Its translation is CASSVARGPYNEQFF. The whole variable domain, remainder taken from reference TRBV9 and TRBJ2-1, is DSGVTQTPKHLITATGQRVTLRCSPRSGDLSVYWYQQSLDQGLQFLIQYYNGEERAKGNILERFSAQQFPDLHSELNLSSLELGDSALYFCASSVARGPYNEQFFGPGTRLTVL.

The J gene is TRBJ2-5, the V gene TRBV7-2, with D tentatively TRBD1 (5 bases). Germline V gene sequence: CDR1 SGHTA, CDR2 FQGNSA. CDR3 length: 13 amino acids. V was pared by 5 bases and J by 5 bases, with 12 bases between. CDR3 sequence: CASSPGWLETQYF. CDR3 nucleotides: TGTGCCAGCAGCCCAGGGTGGTTGGAGACCCAGTACTTC.

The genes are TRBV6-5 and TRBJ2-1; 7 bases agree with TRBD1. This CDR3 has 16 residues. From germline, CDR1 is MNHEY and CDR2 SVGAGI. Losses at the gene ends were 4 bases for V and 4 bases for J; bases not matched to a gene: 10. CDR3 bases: TGTGCCAGCAGTTTAACCTCGAGGGGGCAATACAATGAGCAGTTCTTC. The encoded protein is CASSLTSRGQYNEQFF.

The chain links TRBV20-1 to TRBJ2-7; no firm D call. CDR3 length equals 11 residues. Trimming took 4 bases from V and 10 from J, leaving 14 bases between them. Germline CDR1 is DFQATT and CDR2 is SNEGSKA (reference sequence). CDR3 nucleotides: TGCAGTGCTATCCTTCAACAGTTACAGTACTTC. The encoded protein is CSAILQQLQYF.

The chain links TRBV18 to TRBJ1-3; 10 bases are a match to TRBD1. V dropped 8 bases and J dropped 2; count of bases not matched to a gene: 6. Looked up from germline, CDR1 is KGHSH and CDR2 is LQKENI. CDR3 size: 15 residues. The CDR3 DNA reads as TGTGCCAGCGGTAGACAGGGGGCAGCTGGAAACACCATATATTTT. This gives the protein CASGRQGAAGNTIYF.

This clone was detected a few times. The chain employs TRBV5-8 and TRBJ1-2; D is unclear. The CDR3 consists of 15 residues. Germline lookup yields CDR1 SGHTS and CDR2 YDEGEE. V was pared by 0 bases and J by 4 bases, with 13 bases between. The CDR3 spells CASSLDSLDLYGYTF. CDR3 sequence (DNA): TGTGCCAGCAGCTTGGATTCCCTGGACCTCTATGGCTACACCTTC.

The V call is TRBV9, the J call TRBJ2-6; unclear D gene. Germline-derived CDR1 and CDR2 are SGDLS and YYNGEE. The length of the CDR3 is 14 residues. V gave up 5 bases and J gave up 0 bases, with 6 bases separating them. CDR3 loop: CASSYSSGANVLTF. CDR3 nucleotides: TGTGCCAGCAGTTACAGCTCTGGGGCCAACGTCCTGACTTTC. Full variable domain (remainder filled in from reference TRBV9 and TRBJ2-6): DSGVTQTPKHLITATGQRVTLRCSPRSGDLSVYWYQQSLDQGLQFLIQYYNGEERAKGNILERFSAQQFPDLHSELNLSSLELGDSALYFCASSYSSGANVLTFGAGSRLTVL.

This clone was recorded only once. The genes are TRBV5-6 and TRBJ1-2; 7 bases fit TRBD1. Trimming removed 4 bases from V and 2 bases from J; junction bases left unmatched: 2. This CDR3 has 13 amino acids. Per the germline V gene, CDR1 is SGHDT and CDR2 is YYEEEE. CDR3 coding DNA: TGTGCCAGCAGCCGGGACAGAAACTATGGCTACACCTTC. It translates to CASSRDRNYGYTF.

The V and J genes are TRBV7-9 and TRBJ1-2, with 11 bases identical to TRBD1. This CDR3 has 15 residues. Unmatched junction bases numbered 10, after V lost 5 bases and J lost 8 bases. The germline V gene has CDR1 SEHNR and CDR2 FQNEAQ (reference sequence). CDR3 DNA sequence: TGTGCCAGCAGCCCATGGACAGGGGGCGAAGAAGGCTACACCTTC. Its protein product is CASSPWTGGEEGYTF.

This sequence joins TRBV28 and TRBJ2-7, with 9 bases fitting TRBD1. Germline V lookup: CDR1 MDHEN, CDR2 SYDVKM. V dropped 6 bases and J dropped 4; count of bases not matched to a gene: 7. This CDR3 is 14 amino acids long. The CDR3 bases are TGTGCCAGCAGGCGAGGAGGACAGGGGTACGAGCAGTACTTC. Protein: CASRRGGQGYEQYF.

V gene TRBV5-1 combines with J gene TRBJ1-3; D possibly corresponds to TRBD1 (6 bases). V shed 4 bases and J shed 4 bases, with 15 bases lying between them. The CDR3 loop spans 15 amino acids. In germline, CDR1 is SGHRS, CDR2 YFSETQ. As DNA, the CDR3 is TGCGCCAGCAGCCTAGAAACAGGGCCGGGAAACACCATATATTTT. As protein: CASSLETGPGNTIYF.

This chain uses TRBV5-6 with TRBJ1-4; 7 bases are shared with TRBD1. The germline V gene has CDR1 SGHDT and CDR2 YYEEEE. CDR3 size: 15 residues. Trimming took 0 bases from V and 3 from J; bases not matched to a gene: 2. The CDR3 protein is CASSLEGQPNEKLFF. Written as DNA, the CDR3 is TGTGCCAGCAGCTTGGAGGGACAGCCTAATGAAAAACTGTTTTTT.